This is a list of T cell receptor beta chains from one sample in a study of neoadjuvant anti-PD-1 for oral cavity cancer. Data came from immunoSEQ multiplex PCR; TCRdb stores just in-frame clones and leaves some out. The sample gives approximately 43,000 clones, about 77% of which show up once; 4.5% to 5% is in the top ten. This sample comprised PBMCs, obtained after nivolumab (anti-PD-1) treatment. The receptors originated from a person aged 35 to 85 with oral cavity squamous cell carcinoma. Both conserved end residues are part of each CDR3. Fields, in order: J gene, V gene, D gene, clone size, CDR3 protein, CDR3 DNA. A D gene is named only where the DNA matches it firmly. The size entry is marked missing in some rows and otherwise reads once, few, many or a size class.

J gene: TRBJ1-2; V gene: TRBV2; D gene: NA; clone size: NA; CDR3 protein: CASSATVLKGYTF; CDR3 DNA: TGTGCCAGCAGCGCGACTGTACTCAAGGGCTACACCTTC
J gene: TRBJ2-6; V gene: TRBV6-6; D gene: NA; clone size: once; CDR3 protein: CASRLQSRGANVLTF; CDR3 DNA: TGTGCCAGCAGACTACAGTCTCGCGGGGCCAACGTCCTGACTTTC
J gene: TRBJ2-5; V gene: TRBV10-1; D gene: TRBD2; clone size: NA; CDR3 protein: CASSETLAGEKTQYF; CDR3 DNA: TGCGCCAGCAGTGAAACGCTAGCGGGGGAAAAGACCCAGTACTTC
J gene: TRBJ1-1; V gene: TRBV18; D gene: NA; clone size: NA; CDR3 protein: CASSPQASNTEAFF; CDR3 DNA: TGTGCCAGCTCACCACAGGCCAGTAACACTGAAGCTTTCTTT
J gene: TRBJ1-1; V gene: TRBV7-2; D gene: TRBD1; clone size: few; CDR3 protein: CASSLRQGDIVAFF; CDR3 DNA: TGTGCCAGCAGCTTACGACAGGGAGATATCGTAGCTTTCTTT
J gene: TRBJ2-7; V gene: TRBV10-2; D gene: TRBD1; clone size: NA; CDR3 protein: CASSEELRGLRYEQYF; CDR3 DNA: TGCGCCAGCAGTGAGGAACTCAGGGGGCTTCGGTACGAGCAGTACTTC
J gene: TRBJ2-7; V gene: TRBV19; D gene: NA; clone size: NA; CDR3 protein: CASRSLEGGVYEQYF; CDR3 DNA: TGTGCCAGTAGATCTCTCGAGGGCGGAGTCTACGAGCAGTACTTC
J gene: TRBJ2-7; V gene: TRBV28; D gene: TRBD2; clone size: NA; CDR3 protein: CASSLPLLAGGLYEQYF; CDR3 DNA: TGTGCCAGCAGTTTACCCCTTTTGGCGGGGGGACTCTACGAGCAGTACTTC
J gene: TRBJ1-6; V gene: TRBV9; D gene: NA; clone size: NA; CDR3 protein: CASSVARRESPLHF; CDR3 DNA: TGTGCCAGCAGCGTAGCTCGGAGGGAATCACCCCTCCACTTT
J gene: TRBJ2-1; V gene: TRBV2; D gene: TRBD2; clone size: NA; CDR3 protein: CASNGAGFYNEQFF; CDR3 DNA: TGTGCCAGCAACGGAGCGGGATTCTACAATGAGCAGTTCTTC
J gene: TRBJ1-5; V gene: TRBV19; D gene: NA; clone size: NA; CDR3 protein: CASSIGGPSNQPQHF; CDR3 DNA: TGTGCCAGTAGTATAGGGGGACCGAGCAATCAGCCCCAGCATTTT
J gene: TRBJ1-1; V gene: TRBV28; D gene: NA; clone size: NA; CDR3 protein: CASSFGTDEAFF; CDR3 DNA: TGTGCCAGCAGTTTCGGGACCGATGAAGCTTTCTTT
J gene: TRBJ1-6; V gene: TRBV6-1; D gene: NA; clone size: NA; CDR3 protein: CASSEVRAGSPLHF; CDR3 DNA: TGTGCCAGCAGTGAAGTCAGGGCCGGCTCACCCCTCCACTTT
J gene: TRBJ1-6; V gene: TRBV7-9; D gene: NA; clone size: NA; CDR3 protein: CASSLGNAGLLPLHF; CDR3 DNA: TGTGCCAGCAGCTTAGGCAATGCAGGGTTATTACCCCTCCACTTT
J gene: TRBJ2-5; V gene: TRBV19; D gene: NA; clone size: NA; CDR3 protein: CASRPGATGETQYF; CDR3 DNA: TGTGCCAGTAGACCCGGGGCCACTGGGGAGACCCAGTACTTC
J gene: TRBJ1-5; V gene: TRBV9; D gene: TRBD1; clone size: NA; CDR3 protein: CASSGGQPHQPQHF; CDR3 DNA: TGTGCCAGCAGCGGGGGACAGCCTCATCAGCCCCAGCATTTT
J gene: TRBJ2-5; V gene: TRBV7-2; D gene: NA; clone size: NA; CDR3 protein: CASSSQRKTQYF; CDR3 DNA: TGTGCCAGCAGCTCCCAAAGAAAGACCCAGTACTTC
J gene: TRBJ2-1; V gene: TRBV29-1; D gene: TRBD2; clone size: NA; CDR3 protein: CSGRTGGYNEQFF; CDR3 DNA: TGCAGCGGGCGGACGGGAGGGTACAATGAGCAGTTCTTC
J gene: TRBJ1-1; V gene: TRBV6-1; D gene: NA; clone size: NA; CDR3 protein: CASSIIRAMEAFF; CDR3 DNA: TGTGCCAGCAGCATCATCAGGGCTATGGAAGCTTTCTTT
J gene: TRBJ2-2; V gene: TRBV4-1; D gene: TRBD2; clone size: NA; CDR3 protein: CASSQTTSGSWTGELFF; CDR3 DNA: TGCGCCAGCAGCCAGACGACTAGCGGGAGCTGGACCGGGGAGCTGTTTTTT
J gene: TRBJ2-1; V gene: TRBV10-1; D gene: TRBD1; clone size: NA; CDR3 protein: CASSESVGAGGEQFF; CDR3 DNA: TGCGCCAGCAGTGAGTCGGTAGGTGCAGGGGGAGAGCAGTTCTTC
J gene: TRBJ2-3; V gene: TRBV7-8; D gene: TRBD2; clone size: NA; CDR3 protein: CASSPLIAGSTDTQYF; CDR3 DNA: TGTGCCAGCAGCCCTCTGATAGCGGGATCAACAGATACGCAGTATTTT
J gene: TRBJ1-1; V gene: TRBV5-5; D gene: NA; clone size: NA; CDR3 protein: CASTRPRNTEAFF; CDR3 DNA: TGTGCCAGCACCCGACCCAGGAACACTGAAGCTTTCTTT
J gene: TRBJ1-6; V gene: TRBV11-2; D gene: NA; clone size: NA; CDR3 protein: CASSWEVWGNSPLHF; CDR3 DNA: TGTGCCAGCAGCTGGGAGGTCTGGGGTAATTCACCCCTCCACTTT